A selection of T cell receptor beta chains follows, all from one sample in a study of blood T cell repertoires in COVID-19. The data were produced by immunoSEQ multiplex PCR, yet TCRdb's version contains in-frame clones alone and is incomplete. The table lists 360,000 or so clones, roughly 86% of them singletons. Sequencing was performed on PBMCs or T cells enriched from blood (not recorded which). These receptors came from a woman aged 25 to 39 who had recovered from COVID-19. CDR3s include the opening cysteine and the closing phenylalanine or tryptophan. The D gene is left open where the match is weak. For some rows the clone size is stated as once, few or many, or as a class when expanded; others skip it.

D: TRBD1
size: .
V: TRBV5-6
CDR3: CASSLTTGGVETQYF

D: .
size: .
V: TRBV3-1/TRBV3-2
CDR3: CASSHADRTANYGYTF

D: TRBD2
size: .
V: TRBV5-1
CDR3: CASRLRGGGYTETQYF

D: TRBD1
size: .
V: TRBV7-2
CDR3: CASSRQGNSEAFF

D: TRBD1
size: .
V: TRBV27
CDR3: CASSQSGGWYSPLHF

D: TRBD1
size: .
V: TRBV18
CDR3: CASSPNQGDQPQHF

D: .
size: .
V: TRBV19
CDR3: CASSEVVSGNTIYF

D: .
size: .
V: TRBV4-2
CDR3: CASSQDTGESTDTQYF

D: TRBD2
size: .
V: TRBV30
CDR3: CAWSPGTSEYNEQFF

D: TRBD2
size: .
V: TRBV9
CDR3: CASSVGERGTFSAETQYF

D: .
size: .
V: TRBV28
CDR3: CASSLSTRVNTEAFF

D: TRBD1
size: .
V: TRBV10-3
CDR3: CAISQDRGYYEQYF

D: .
size: .
V: TRBV25-1
CDR3: CASSERGRPNEKLFF

D: .
size: .
V: TRBV4-3
CDR3: CASSQDPGRSSYNEQFF

D: TRBD2
size: .
V: TRBV5-1
CDR3: CASSLGTSGVNEQFF

D: .
size: .
V: TRBV21-1
CDR3: CASSKAPGQGPEGNQPQHF

D: TRBD1
size: .
V: TRBV6-1
CDR3: CASSEAGTGAGYTF

D: .
size: .
V: TRBV6-5
CDR3: CASSYSLASGNTIYF

D: .
size: .
V: TRBV29-1
CDR3: CSVGEYEQYF

D: .
size: .
V: TRBV12-3/TRBV12-4
CDR3: CASSVGTLDGYTF

D: .
size: .
V: TRBV5-4
CDR3: CASSFRANYGYTF

D: .
size: once
V: TRBV5-1
CDR3: CASSLIGQLAEAFF

D: .
size: few
V: TRBV27
CDR3: CASSLLSTGNEKLFF

D: TRBD2
size: .
V: TRBV3-1/TRBV3-2
CDR3: CASSQGPAGGRNTGELFF